This T cell receptor beta chain came from a study of cytomegalovirus exposure and HLA in healthy donors. V shed 3 bases, J shed 9 bases, and the junction held 14 bases outside the gene matches. The CDR3 runs to 16 residues. CDR1 is LNHDA, CDR2 SQIVND, per germline (reference sequence). Primers: 60 Vbeta forward and 13 Jbeta reverse. TCRdb's table, derived via immunoSEQ multiplex PCR, lists solely in-frame clones and lacks some. This sample's clone table lists roughly 120,000 clones. The origin of this receptor is a man aged 40-50 years in good health and CMV-seropositive. The chain uses TRBV19 and TRBJ2-1; TRBD2 agrees at 7 bases. Sequencing used PBMCs. CDR3 amino acids: CASSMTLRTSSGEQFF. The CDR3 nucleotides are TGTGCCAGTAGTATGACCCTTAGGACTAGTTCTGGTGAGCAGTTCTTC.